A selection of T cell receptor beta chains follows, all from one sample in a study of T cells after yellow fever vaccination. One entry per CDR3 protein, called by TCRdb with MiXCR from the 5' RACE reads. The table lists 610,000 or so distinct CDR3 sequences, around an eighth of them singletons, with 15% in the top ten. Here the sequenced sample was PBMCs, taken on the day of the yellow fever booster vaccination. The source is a young man who received the YFV17D yellow fever vaccine. Each CDR3 is given with its conserved first and last residue. D genes are given only for firm matches. Size tells how often a clone was seen (once, few, many) or the class of an expanded clone, and some rows leave it out.

>-|TRBV10-2|TRBD1|TRBJ1-6
TGCGCCAGCGAGGAGACAGGGTTTTCACCCCTCCACTTT
CASEETGFSPLHF
>-|TRBV7-2|-|TRBJ2-2
TGTGCCAGCGCGACGTCCGGGGAGCTGTTTTTT
CASATSGELFF
>few|TRBV19|TRBD1|TRBJ2-7
TGTGCCAGTAGTATACCGGGACAGGGTGCCGAGCAGTACTTC
CASSIPGQGAEQYF
>few|TRBV29-1|TRBD1|TRBJ2-3
TGCAGCGTTGAAGTTAGGGACAGGGCAGCAGATACGCAGTATTTT
CSVEVRDRAADTQYF
>-|TRBV19|-|TRBJ2-2
TGTGCCAGTAGTCTCCCGGGGAAGGGCGGGGAGCTGTTTTTT
CASSLPGKGGELFF
>-|TRBV5-1|TRBD2|TRBJ2-1
TGCGCCAGCAGCTTGTTACTAGCGGGAGGATCTGAGCAGTTCTTC
CASSLLLAGGSEQFF
>few|TRBV5-1|-|TRBJ2-7
TGCGCCAGCAGCCAAGGGGTCTACGAGCAGTACTTC
CASSQGVYEQYF
>-|TRBV18|-|TRBJ1-2
TGTGCCAGCTCACCGAACCAGAGAACAGGGCCCTATGGCTACACCTTC
CASSPNQRTGPYGYTF
>few|TRBV29-1|-|TRBJ2-4
TGCAGCGTTCTTGGAATAGCCAAAAACATTCAGTACTTC
CSVLGIAKNIQYF
>few|TRBV20-1|TRBD2|TRBJ2-1
TGCAGTGCTAGAGTGGCTAGCGGGGAGTGGTCCTACAATGAGCAGTTCTTC
CSARVASGEWSYNEQFF
>-|TRBV5-4|-|TRBJ2-1
TGTGCCAGCAGCCCAGGGGTAGCGGGTTACAATGAGCAGTTCTTC
CASSPGVAGYNEQFF
>few|TRBV28|TRBD1|TRBJ2-3
TGTGCCAGCATCCACAGGGGGCTCACCGATACGCAGTATTTT
CASIHRGLTDTQYF
>-|TRBV7-9|TRBD1|TRBJ1-5
TGTGCCAGCAGATCCGACAGGGTCAATCAGCCCCAGCATTTT
CASRSDRVNQPQHF
>many|TRBV6-2/TRBV6-3|TRBD2|TRBJ2-7
TGTGCCAGCAGCCGACCTGGGACTAGGGGGTACTACGAGCAGTACTTC
CASSRPGTRGYYEQYF
>-|TRBV4-2|-|TRBJ2-1
TGTGCCAGCAGCCAAGAAGCATTGGGCCCAGGAGACAATGAGCAGTTCTTC
CASSQEALGPGDNEQFF
>-|TRBV29-1|-|TRBJ2-1
TGCAGCGCCCCTGAGGGGAGTGAGCAGTTCTTC
CSAPEGSEQFF
>-|TRBV10-3|-|TRBJ2-2
TGTGCCATCAGTGAGGGGTTAGGCACCGGGGAGCTGTTTTTT
CAISEGLGTGELFF
>many|TRBV5-1|TRBD2|TRBJ2-7
TGCGCCAGCAGCCCTGAGGGTGCGGGAGAACTCTACGAGCAGTACTTC
CASSPEGAGELYEQYF
>few|TRBV27|-|TRBJ2-7
TGTGCCAGCAGTAAGAGCGGGTCCTCCTACGAGCAGTACTTC
CASSKSGSSYEQYF
>few|TRBV14|-|TRBJ2-1
TGTGCCAGCAGCAAGACCCGTAGCGGAGGGGGTGAGCAGTTCTTC
CASSKTRSGGGEQFF
>many|TRBV21-1|-|TRBJ2-7
TGTGCCAGCACCAATTTCGCGGGCAGCTACGAGCAGTACTTC
CASTNFAGSYEQYF
>-|TRBV7-3|TRBD2|TRBJ2-7
TGTGCCAGCAGCCCCCAATCGCTGATTGCGGGAGCCGAGCAGTACTTC
CASSPQSLIAGAEQYF
>-|TRBV7-9|TRBD1|TRBJ1-1
TGTGCCAGCAGCAAAACAGGGGGCAGGTTGGACACTGAAGCTTTCTTT
CASSKTGGRLDTEAFF
>-|TRBV18|-|TRBJ2-1
TGTGCCAGCTCCCGGCTAACGACAGACTACAATGAGCAGTTCTTC
CASSRLTTDYNEQFF
>few|TRBV7-2|TRBD2|TRBJ2-7
TGTGCCAGCAGCCTACTCCTTAGCGGGAGGCCCAACTTGTACTTC
CASSLLLSGRPNLYF
>-|TRBV5-1|-|TRBJ2-3
TGCGCCAGCAGCTTGAGGGGGATGAGGAATACGCAGTATTTT
CASSLRGMRNTQYF
>-|TRBV28|TRBD1|TRBJ2-2
TGTGCCAGCAGACAGGGGGGTGTATCGGGGGAGCTGTTTTTT
CASRQGGVSGELFF
>few|TRBV12-3/TRBV12-4|TRBD1|TRBJ2-5
TGTGCCAGCAGACGCACGGACAGGGGAGCCCAGTACTTC
CASRRTDRGAQYF
>-|TRBV12-3/TRBV12-4|-|TRBJ1-6
TGTGCCAGCAGTTTCCTGTGGACGGGACGAGGGACACCCCTCCACTTT
CASSFLWTGRGTPLHF
>-|TRBV20-1|-|TRBJ2-4
TGCAGTGCTACTCTCTCGGGAGTGGGCATTCAGTACTTC
CSATLSGVGIQYF
>-|TRBV20-1|-|TRBJ1-1
TGCAGTGCCACGGGGGGGCGGGGTGAAGCTTTCTTT
CSATGGRGEAFF
>few|TRBV20-1|-|TRBJ2-1
TGCAGTGCTAGAGACCGGGGGCTTTCCTACAATGAGCAGTTCTTC
CSARDRGLSYNEQFF
>few|TRBV4-1|TRBD1|TRBJ1-5
TGCGCCAGCAGCCAAGAAAACAGGGGTGGTTTGAGGACTGGTCAGCCCCAGCATTTT
CASSQENRGGLRTGQPQHF
>-|TRBV5-4|-|TRBJ2-1
TGTGCCAGCACCACCGGGGCAGGATCTCATATCGGGTACAATGAGCAGTTCTTC
CASTTGAGSHIGYNEQFF
>few|TRBV7-9|-|TRBJ2-1
TGTGCCAGCAGCCCGCTTTTTGAGCAGTTCTTC
CASSPLFEQFF
>-|TRBV20-1|-|TRBJ2-4
TGCAGTGCCCGGGGCTTAGCCAAAAACATTCAGTACTTC
CSARGLAKNIQYF
>many|TRBV10-3|-|TRBJ2-3
TGTGCCAGCCAGTCGATCGGGACTCCGGCGGTAGATACGCAGTATTTT
CASQSIGTPAVDTQYF